This T cell receptor beta chain was identified in a study of T cells of healthy individuals. This clonotype was observed a handful of times. Trimming took off 0 bases at V and 9 bases at J, with 19 bases between the two ends. The CDR3 length is 17 residues. Germline V gene sequence: CDR1 SGHDT, CDR2 YYEEEE. Via MiXCR, TCRdb re-called the 5' RACE reads, giving one row per CDR3 protein. The sample includes over 95,000 distinct CDR3 sequences, approximately 16% of them seen just once. The TCR sequence derives from a human donor in good health. The rearrangement links TRBV5-6 to TRBJ1-6; D is possibly TRBD1 (5 bases). The CDR3 DNA sequence: TGTGCCAGCAGCTTGGCTCTTACCCAGGGCCGGCGTTCACCCCTCCACTTT. Translation: CASSLALTQGRRSPLHF.